A single T cell receptor (beta chain) is shown here with its context. Its antigen is still unknown. The germline V and J ends were trimmed by 5 bases and 5 bases, with 9 bases remaining between them. Germline values: CDR1 DFQATT, CDR2 SNEGSKA (reference sequence). This CDR3 is 11 amino acids long. Treatment meaning: about 20 received Ad26.COV2.S at low or high dose, single or two shots; about 5 received placebo; per-sample allocation not given. On day 63 after the first injection, vaccine and placebo recipients gave samples. An 18-55-year-old adult in Boston served as donor. Built on an Ad26 vector, the vaccine expressed Wuhan-strain SARS-CoV-2 spike. This record belongs to a study of Ad26.COV2.S vaccination and SARS-CoV-2 variants. Study-level results: Substantial breadth was reported for post-vaccination spike-specific CD8+ and CD4+ T cells.

Clones were read by immunoSEQ multiplex PCR, and TCRdb kept only the in-frame ones, dropping some. The sample records more than 400,000 clones, about 90% being singletons. The chain employs TRBV20-1 and TRBJ2-5; D may be TRBD1 or TRBD2 (5 bases each). The sample in question was peripheral blood, obtained in a trial of Ad26.COV2.S vaccine versus placebo. The TCR was taken from a person aged 18-65 years who received the Ad26.COV2.S COVID-19 vaccine or a placebo. The DNA of the CDR3 is TGCAGTGCTTGGGGGACGGAGACCCAGTACTTC. This sequence encodes CSAWGTETQYF.